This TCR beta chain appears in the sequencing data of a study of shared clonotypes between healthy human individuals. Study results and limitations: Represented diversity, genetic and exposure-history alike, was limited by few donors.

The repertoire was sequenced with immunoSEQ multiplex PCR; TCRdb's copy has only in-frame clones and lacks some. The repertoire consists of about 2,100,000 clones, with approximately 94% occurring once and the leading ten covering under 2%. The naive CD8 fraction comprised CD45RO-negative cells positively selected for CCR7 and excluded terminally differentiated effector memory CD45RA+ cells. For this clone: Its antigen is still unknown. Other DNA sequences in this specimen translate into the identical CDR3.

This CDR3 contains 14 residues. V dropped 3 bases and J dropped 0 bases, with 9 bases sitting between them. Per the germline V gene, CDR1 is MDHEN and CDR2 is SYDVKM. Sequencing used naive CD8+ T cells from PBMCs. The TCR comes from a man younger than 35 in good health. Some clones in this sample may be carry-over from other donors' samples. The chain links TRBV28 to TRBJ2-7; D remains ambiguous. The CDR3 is CASSFRSSSYEQYF. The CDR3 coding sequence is TGTGCCAGCAGTTTTCGTTCCAGCTCCTACGAGCAGTACTTC.